In its sample, the clone carrying this T cell receptor beta chain was seen a few times. The antigen remains undetermined. This sample is part of a study of identical twins. General observations from the study: Carriage of fewer insertions was seen in abundant cord blood beta clonotypes, whereas memory repertoires showed none.

Germline-derived CDR1 and CDR2 are LGHDT and YNNKEL (reference sequence). V lost 3 bases and J 1 base, leaving 10 bases between the germline ends. CDR3 length: 14 residues. Each CDR3 protein is one row after TCRdb ran MiXCR on the 5' RACE reads. The sample gives 420,000 or so distinct CDR3 sequences, 15% to 20% of which show up once; less than 15% is in the top ten. The rearrangement links TRBV3-1 to TRBJ2-7; a possible D gene is TRBD1 (5 bases). Sequenced input: naive T cells sorted from blood. The clonotype comes from a man aged 50 or older in good health. The CDR3, as DNA: TGTGCCAGCAGCCAGCAGGGTGGGTCCTACGAGCAGTACTTC. Translation: CASSQQGGSYEQYF.